These T cell receptor beta chains were read from a single sample in a study of Ad26.COV2.S vaccination and SARS-CoV-2 variants. Assay: immunoSEQ multiplex PCR; the TCRdb copy retains only in-frame clones and omits some. The profile shows 500,000 or so clones, approximately 89% of them singletons. The specimen was peripheral blood, collected in a trial of Ad26.COV2.S vaccine versus placebo. These TCRs come from a person between 18 and 59 years old who received the Ad26.COV2.S COVID-19 vaccine or a placebo. Each CDR3 is given with its conserved first and last residue. The D gene is left open where the match is weak. Expanded clones get a size class; other rows say once, few or many, or leave the size out.

V gene	J gene	D gene	clone size	CDR3 protein	CDR3 DNA
TRBV5-1	TRBJ2-5	-	-	CASTLGSQETQYF	TGCGCCAGCACCTTAGGGTCCCAAGAGACCCAGTACTTC
TRBV4-3	TRBJ2-7	-	-	CASSQDLESYEQYF	TGCGCCAGCAGCCAAGATCTCGAGAGCTACGAGCAGTACTTC
TRBV6-6	TRBJ1-1	TRBD1	-	CASRRDRGRANTEAFF	TGTGCCAGCAGACGTGACAGGGGAAGGGCGAACACTGAAGCTTTCTTT
TRBV18	TRBJ1-2	-	-	CASSPPGTSAYGYTF	TGTGCCAGCTCACCGCCCGGGACGTCGGCCTATGGCTACACCTTC
TRBV4-2	TRBJ2-1	-	-	CASSQVRGNEQFF	TGTGCCAGCAGCCAAGTCCGGGGGAATGAGCAGTTCTTC
TRBV29-1	TRBJ1-4	-	-	CSVTEGLGVEKLFF	TGCAGCGTCACTGAAGGGTTGGGGGTGGAAAAACTGTTTTTT
TRBV2	TRBJ1-1	-	-	CASSKEVGTEAFF	TGTGCCAGCAGTAAAGAGGTAGGGACTGAAGCTTTCTTT
TRBV25-1	TRBJ2-2	TRBD2	-	CASGGLAAPNTGELFF	TGTGCCAGCGGGGGACTAGCGGCCCCGAACACCGGGGAGCTGTTTTTT
TRBV4-2	TRBJ1-2	-	few	CASSTPTRVGYTF	TGTGCCAGCAGCACTCCTACCAGGGTTGGCTACACCTTC
TRBV5-1	TRBJ2-2	-	-	CAAKDSPNTGELFF	TGCGCCGCCAAGGACAGCCCGAACACCGGGGAGCTGTTTTTT
TRBV5-1	TRBJ1-2	-	-	CASSLAGVGGYTF	TGCGCCAGCAGCTTGGCCGGGGTCGGAGGCTACACCTTC
TRBV9	TRBJ1-2	TRBD1	-	CASSRTGGSGYTF	TGTGCCAGCAGCCGAACAGGGGGCAGCGGCTACACCTTC
TRBV10-3	TRBJ1-6	-	few	CAISGGNSPLHF	TGTGCCATCAGTGGGGGTAATTCACCCCTCCACTTT
TRBV5-4	TRBJ1-4	-	-	CASSSATIGEKLFF	TGTGCCAGCAGCTCGGCAACTATCGGGGAAAAACTGTTTTTT
TRBV7-3	TRBJ1-1	-	-	CASSSGGIGTEAFF	TGTGCCAGCAGCTCGGGCGGAATCGGAACTGAAGCTTTCTTT
TRBV7-6	TRBJ1-4	-	-	CASSGGMFTGGEKLFF	TGTGCCAGCAGCGGTGGGATGTTTACTGGGGGGGAAAAACTGTTTTTT
TRBV11-3	TRBJ2-1	-	once	CASSFTGEQFF	TGTGCCAGCAGCTTCACCGGTGAGCAGTTCTTC
TRBV5-8	TRBJ1-1	TRBD1	-	CASSTDRRNTEAFF	TGTGCCAGCAGCACGGACAGGCGGAACACTGAAGCTTTCTTT
TRBV14	TRBJ2-2	TRBD2	-	CASSPTSGRFTGELFF	TGTGCCAGCAGCCCGACTAGCGGGAGATTCACCGGGGAGCTGTTTTTT
TRBV19	TRBJ2-3	-	once	CASSIDPVGTDILTDTQYF	TGTGCCAGTAGTATAGATCCCGTCGGGACTGACATATTGACAGATACGCAGTATTTT
TRBV25-1	TRBJ1-2	TRBD1	-	CASSEYEQGLGYGYTF	TGTGCCAGCAGTGAATATGAACAGGGGCTTGGTTATGGCTACACCTTC
TRBV12-5	TRBJ1-3	-	-	CASGSPEGQGDYYSGNTIYF	TGTGCTAGTGGTTCCCCAGAGGGACAAGGGGACTATTACTCTGGAAACACCATATATTTT
TRBV30	TRBJ1-6	-	-	CAWGAGWSMSPLHF	TGTGCCTGGGGAGCTGGGTGGTCGATGTCACCCCTCCACTTT
TRBV28	TRBJ2-7	-	-	CASSLSTYEQYF	TGTGCCAGCAGTTTATCTACCTACGAGCAGTACTTC
TRBV11-1	TRBJ2-3	TRBD1	-	CASSRAGQGSTDTQYF	TGTGCCAGCAGCCGAGCGGGACAGGGAAGCACAGATACGCAGTATTTT
TRBV20-1	TRBJ1-2	-	-	CSGTVRYGYTF	TGCAGTGGGACAGTTAGATATGGCTACACCTTC
TRBV6-5	TRBJ2-7	-	-	CASGGGSREQYF	TGTGCCAGCGGAGGTGGATCGCGGGAGCAGTACTTC
TRBV5-4	TRBJ2-5	-	-	CASSFGGPQETQYF	TGTGCCAGCAGCTTTGGCGGACCACAAGAGACCCAGTACTTC
TRBV9	TRBJ2-3	-	-	CASSPYGSPGEDTQYF	TGTGCCAGCAGTCCCTATGGGAGCCCAGGCGAAGATACGCAGTATTTT
TRBV24-1	TRBJ1-5	-	-	CATSDPNQPQHF	TGTGCCACCAGTGACCCGAATCAGCCCCAGCATTTT
TRBV27	TRBJ1-2	-	-	CASSPQGPNYGYTF	TGTGCCAGCAGTCCGCAGGGCCCCAACTATGGCTACACCTTC
TRBV29-1	TRBJ1-2	-	-	CSVAPQNGNYGYTF	TGCAGCGTTGCCCCCCAGAACGGGAACTATGGCTACACCTTC
TRBV12-3/TRBV12-4	TRBJ1-2	-	-	CASSRGPDYGYTF	TGTGCCAGCAGTCGAGGACCCGACTATGGCTACACCTTC
TRBV4-2	TRBJ1-2	-	-	CASSQEKRSYGYTF	TGTGCCAGCAGCCAAGAAAAACGGTCCTATGGCTACACCTTC
TRBV5-4	TRBJ1-1	-	-	CASSLGEEGFTNTEAFF	TGTGCCAGCAGCCTCGGAGAAGAAGGGTTTACAAATACTGAAGCTTTCTTT
TRBV30	TRBJ2-7	-	few	CAWSISPYEQYF	TGTGCCTGGAGTATAAGCCCCTACGAGCAGTACTTC
TRBV9	TRBJ1-6	TRBD1	few	CASSRDRAHSPLHF	TGTGCCAGCAGCCGGGACAGGGCTCATTCACCCCTCCACTTT
TRBV18	TRBJ1-2	-	-	CASSPQAGAGYTF	TGTGCCAGCTCCCCTCAGGCCGGGGCTGGCTACACCTTC
TRBV29-1	TRBJ1-1	-	once	CSVDMNMNTEAFF	TGCAGCGTTGACATGAACATGAACACTGAAGCTTTCTTT
TRBV9	TRBJ2-1	TRBD2	-	CASSVAGGWGEQFF	TGTGCCAGCAGCGTAGCGGGAGGATGGGGTGAGCAGTTCTTC
TRBV7-3	TRBJ2-5	-	-	CASSLAVLETQYF	TGTGCCAGCAGCTTAGCCGTATTGGAGACCCAGTACTTC